The 21 T cell receptor beta chains listed next were all sequenced from one sample in a study of post-analysis software for immune sequencing data. Study results and caveats: In patients, TRBV5-6, TRBV5-1 and TRBV20-1 belonged to five TRBV segments found more frequently than in controls.

Carried by the TCR beta cDNA libraries were unique molecular identifiers. TCRdb called the PCR reads again in MiXCR, with one record for every CDR3 protein. The sample includes about 800,000 distinct CDR3 sequences, about 32% of them seen just once. For these TCRs, the target antigens are not known. Sample: blood. The receptors here all came from a girl between 5 and 17 years old with multiple sclerosis.

The chain couples TRBV12-3 or TRBV12-4 to TRBJ2-7; 13 nucleotides agree with TRBD2. The trim removed 8 bases at V and 7 bases at J, leaving 17 bases unmatched. This CDR3 is 17 amino acids long. CDR3 residues: CASESNFGTSGMNEQYF. Here the CDR3 DNA reads TGTGCCAGCGAATCAAATTTCGGGACTAGCGGGATGAATGAGCAGTACTTC.

With respect to this clonotype: Sequence at one end of the junction differs from germline and may be a read error. The chain has TRBV4-1 and TRBJ2-1; D might be TRBD1 or TRBD2, each matching 6 bases. From germline, CDR1 is MGHRA and CDR2 YSYEKL. The CDR3 length is 14 residues. CDR3 loop: CASSPLGGLNERFF. CDR3 sequence (DNA): TGCGCCAGCAGCCCACTTGGGGGGCTCAATGAGCGGTTCTTC.

The rearrangement links TRBV6-2 or TRBV6-3 to TRBJ1-4; D unresolved. The V end lost 2 bases, the J end lost 8 bases, and 6 bases lay between the germline ends. This CDR3 is 12 amino acids long. Germline-derived CDR1 and CDR2 are MNHEY and SVGEGT. CDR3 amino acids: CASSYGGEKLFF. The CDR3 DNA reads TGTGCCAGCAGTTACGGTGGAGAAAAACTGTTTTTT.

In its sample, this clonotype was seen a few times. CDR3 region: CASSTPGQGAGEQFF. CDR3 nucleotide sequence: TGTGCCAGCAGTACGCCGGGACAGGGTGCCGGAGAGCAGTTCTTC. This sequence joins TRBV28 and TRBJ2-1; 9 positions agree with TRBD1. Germline V CDR1 and CDR2: MDHEN, SYDVKM. This CDR3 region has 15 residues. Unmatched junction bases numbered 12, after V lost 5 bases and J lost 10 bases.

V is TRBV20-1 and J is TRBJ1-2; 7 nucleotides match TRBD1. Per the germline V gene, CDR1 is DFQATT and CDR2 is SNEGSKA (reference sequence). With V trimmed by 3 bases and J by 7 bases, 2 bases remained unmatched. The CDR3 runs 11 residues. The CDR3, as DNA: TGCAGTGCTAGCGACAGGGTTGGCTACACCTTC. Its protein product is CSASDRVGYTF.

This clonotype appeared a single time. It may be a read error: a sequence one base away is much more abundant. V gene TRBV7-2 combines with J gene TRBJ2-5, with D possibly being TRBD2 (6 bases). Trimming left V 4 bases short and J 6 bases short, with 15 bases between. The length of the CDR3 is 14 residues. Germline CDR1 is SGHTA and CDR2 is FQGNSA. The CDR3 protein is CASSSWEEAKTQYF. The DNA for the CDR3 is TGTGCCAGCAGCTCCTGGGAGGAGGCGAAGACCCAGTACTTC.

V is TRBV28 and J is TRBJ1-1, with a possible D match to TRBD1 (6 bases). Trimming pared 5 bases from V and 5 bases from J, leaving 15 bases between. This CDR3 comprises 14 residues. Germline V gene sequence: CDR1 MDHEN, CDR2 SYDVKM. The CDR3 region is CASSLPQGWTEAFF. Written as DNA, the CDR3 is TGTGCCAGCAGTCTCCCTCAGGGGTGGACTGAAGCTTTCTTT.

The chain has TRBV3-1 and TRBJ2-2; TRBD2 matches at 7 bases. CDR1 is LGHDT and CDR2 is YNNKEL in the germline V gene (reference sequence). The V and J ends lost 1 base and 4 bases, in that order; junction bases with no gene match: 9. The CDR3 spans 17 residues. The CDR3 bases are TGTGCCAGCAGCCAAGTGGGGGGAGGGCCATCCACCGGGGAGCTGTTTTTT. Its translation is CASSQVGGGPSTGELFF.

This clonotype was seen a handful of times. V usage is TRBV29-1 and J usage is TRBJ2-7, with D maybe TRBD1 (7 bases). The J call may be mistaken, given a closer DNA end match to TRBJ2-5. CDR3 size: 14 residues. The V gene's germline CDR1 is SQVTM and CDR2 ANQGSEA. CDR3 residues: CSAAVQGRRETQYF. In DNA form, the CDR3 reads TGCAGCGCGGCCGTACAGGGGAGGCGAGAGACCCAGTACTTC.

This clonotype was seen only a few times. This chain joins TRBV3-1 and TRBJ2-5; D possibly matches TRBD1 or TRBD2 (5 bases each). Trimming took off 4 bases at V and 5 bases at J, with 14 bases between the two ends. The CDR3 contains 14 residues. The germline V gene encodes CDR1 LGHDT and CDR2 YNNKEL (reference sequence). CDR3 in DNA: TGTGCCAGCAGCCCCCGTGCGTGGGGGGAGACCCAGTACTTC. Translating it yields CASSPRAWGETQYF.

In this sample, this clonotype turned up a few times. Compared with germline, one end of the junction differs, possibly owing to a read error. This sequence joins TRBV7-7 and TRBJ2-5; D is perhaps TRBD1 or TRBD2 (6 bases each). Germline V lookup: CDR1 SSHAT, CDR2 FNYEAQ (reference sequence). CDR3 length equals 16 residues. The CDR3 is CASSLRAGGRQETQYF. The CDR3 region has the DNA TGTGCTAGCAGCTTAAGGGCCGGGGGCCGGCAAGAGACCCAGTACTTC. Variable domain in full (rest from reference TRBV7-7 and TRBJ2-5): GAGVSQSPRYKVTKRGQDVTLRCDPISSHATLYWYQQALGQGPEFLTYFNYEAQPDKSGLPSDRFSAERPEGSISTLTIQRTEQRDSAMYRCASSLRAGGRQETQYFGPGTRLLVL.

This clonotype was counted a few times. The genes are TRBV14 and TRBJ2-4; D gene unclear. This CDR3 is built from 17 residues. Germline-derived CDR1 and CDR2 are SGHDN and FVKESK. V dropped 2 bases and J dropped 1 base, with 15 bases sitting between them. CDR3 region: CASSQSVGVGAKNIQYF. CDR3 nucleotides: TGTGCCAGCAGCCAATCAGTCGGAGTAGGGGCCAAAAACATTCAGTACTTC.

This clonotype was counted between two and nine times. The chain couples TRBV29-1 to TRBJ2-7; D is unclear. Germline V gene data show CDR1 as SQVTM and CDR2 as ANQGSEA. Trimming took off 7 bases at V and 4 bases at J, with 14 bases between the two ends. The length of the CDR3 is 12 residues. This chain's CDR3 is CSAESSVYEQYF. The DNA for the CDR3 is TGCAGCGCGGAATCCTCGGTGTACGAGCAGTACTTC.

In the case of this clonotype: This may be a read error, as it is one base from a much larger clone. This chain joins TRBV20-1 and TRBJ1-4; D is possibly TRBD1 (5 bases). The CDR3 sequence is 13 residues long. Germline V gene sequence: CDR1 DFQATT, CDR2 SNEGSKA (reference sequence). The V end was cut by 5 bases, the J end by 10 bases, with 17 bases between. CDR3 DNA sequence: TGCAGTGCTCGTTGGGGGTCTCGCGGAAAACTGTTTTTT. Encoded protein: CSARWGSRGKLFF.

This clonotype was counted only a few times. The chain employs TRBV7-2 and TRBJ2-7; 14 nucleotides agree with TRBD2. The CDR3 length is 17 residues. Unmatched junction bases numbered 7, after V lost 6 bases and J lost 0 bases. The germline CDR1 and CDR2 sequences are SGHTA and FQGNSA. DNA for the CDR3: TGTGCCAGCAGTCGGGGACTAGCGGGAGCATACTCCTACGAGCAGTACTTC. As protein: CASSRGLAGAYSYEQYF.

This clonotype has only one observation. At one boundary the junction diverges from the germline segment, which might be a read error. V usage is TRBV6-1 and J usage is TRBJ1-5, with D unclear. The V gene's germline CDR1 is MNHNS and CDR2 SASEGT. CDR3 length equals 15 residues. The DNA for the CDR3 is TGTACCAGCAGCGAGGGAGGCGGTAGCAATCAGCCCCAGCATTTT. Translation gives CTSSEGGGSNQPQHF.

This chain uses TRBV29-1 with TRBJ2-7, with TRBD2 matching over 7 bases. The CDR3 has 14 residues. Germline-derived CDR1 and CDR2 are SQVTM and ANQGSEA. V trimming: 5 bases; J trimming: 7 bases; junction bases outside the gene matches: 14. The CDR3 DNA reads TGCAGCGTTTCAAGCGGACTAGGCTACTCTGAGCAGTACTTC. This encodes CSVSSGLGYSEQYF.

On this clonotype itself: The junction does not match germline at one end; this may be a read error. J is TRBJ1-1 and V is TRBV5-5; no clear D gene. This CDR3 spans 14 amino acids. Germline loops: CDR1 SGHKS, CDR2 YYEKEE (reference sequence). The CDR3 region is CAGSFLRGNTEAFF. The CDR3 DNA sequence: TGTGCCGGCAGCTTCCTCCGGGGGAACACTGAAGCTTTCTTT.

This clonotype was recorded a few times. The chain is built from TRBV27 and TRBJ1-5, with D possibly matching TRBD1 (5 bases). This CDR3 has 15 amino acids. The V gene's germline CDR1 is MNHEY and CDR2 SMNVEV (reference sequence). Between the trimmed V and J ends, which lost 4 bases and 6 bases, there was a span of 16 bases. DNA for the CDR3: TGTGCCAGCAGTTCAGTTGGGACCGAGCTTCAGCCCCAGCATTTT. This gives the protein CASSSVGTELQPQHF.

The chain is built from TRBV20-1 and TRBJ2-2; TRBD2 matches at 7 bases. Germline V gene sequence: CDR1 DFQATT, CDR2 SNEGSKA (reference sequence). The V and J ends lost 0 bases and 5 bases, in that order; junction bases with no gene match: 9. The CDR3 contains 16 residues. The CDR3 DNA is TGCAGTGCTAGAGACCCTAGCGGTAGACGGACCGGGGAGCTGTTTTTT. It yields the protein CSARDPSGRRTGELFF.

This clonotype was seen more than once but under ten times. The chain is built from TRBV20-1 and TRBJ1-4; 8 bases are a match to TRBD1. The germline CDR1 and CDR2 sequences are DFQATT and SNEGSKA (reference sequence). CDR3 size: 13 residues. With 5 bases clipped from V and 8 bases from J, the junction kept 7 bases outside the gene matches. CDR3 DNA sequence: TGCAGTGCTGTTCAGGGGGCTGGAGAAAAACTGTTTTTT. This encodes CSAVQGAGEKLFF.